The 7 T cell receptor beta chains below were found in one sample sequenced in a study of regulatory T cells in long-lasting Graves disease. The time point was: persistent/refractory GD, antithyroid drugs over 5 years with positive TRAb. TCR sequences were obtained from RNA taken from PBMCs. Libraries of TCR beta came from iRepertoire HTBI primers plus Arm-PCR of CDR3 regions. MiXCR, run by TCRdb on the multiplex PCR reads, gives a single entry per CDR3 protein. Among 700,000 or so distinct CDR3 sequences, around 30% were seen once, and the ten largest hold roughly 41%. The sequencing used peripheral blood mononuclear cells (PBMCs), collected when the disease was refractory, from a patient treated with antithyroid drugs. Receptors were obtained from a female donor with Graves disease.

This clonotype was recorded a few times. The V and J genes are TRBV19 and TRBJ1-6; D remains ambiguous. Germline CDR1 reads LNHDA; CDR2 reads SQIVND (reference sequence). V was cut by 7 bases and J by 5 bases, with 18 bases left in between. This CDR3 is built from 16 residues. CDR3 DNA: TGTGCCAGTACCCCGACCGGGATCTCAAATAATTCACCCCTCCACTTT. It translates to CASTPTGISNNSPLHF.

Many counts were recorded for this clonotype. The chain couples TRBV29-1 to TRBJ2-5; TRBD1 aligns across 11 bases. The CDR3 extends over 13 amino acids. The germline V gene encodes CDR1 SQVTM and CDR2 ANQGSEA. Trimming removed 3 bases from V and 4 bases from J; junction bases left unmatched: 1. The DNA for the CDR3 is TGCAGCGTTGAGGGGACAGGGGGAGAGACCCAGTACTTC. This gives the protein CSVEGTGGETQYF.

This clonotype was picked up many times. This sequence joins TRBV28 and TRBJ1-2; D ambiguous. V was cut by 4 bases and J by 6 bases, with 9 bases left in between. The CDR3 has 12 amino acids. Germline V gene data show CDR1 as MDHEN and CDR2 as SYDVKM. The CDR3 reads CASSSGFHGYTF. For the CDR3, the DNA is TGTGCCAGCAGTTCCGGGTTTCATGGCTACACCTTC.

The rearrangement uses TRBV19 and TRBJ1-2; D remains ambiguous. Germline lookup yields CDR1 LNHDA and CDR2 SQIVND (reference sequence). CDR3 length: 17 residues. The V end lost 3 bases, the J end lost 0 bases, and 17 bases lay between the germline ends. The CDR3 sequence is CASSIAWSGSSNYGYTF. The DNA for the CDR3 is TGTGCCAGTAGTATCGCATGGTCTGGTAGTTCTAACTATGGCTACACCTTC.

The chain carries TRBV19 and TRBJ2-7; D remains ambiguous. V lost 4 bases to trimming and J lost 6 bases, with 7 bases between them. Germline V CDR1 and CDR2: LNHDA, SQIVND (reference sequence). The CDR3 length is 11 residues. As DNA, the CDR3 is TGTGCCAGTAGTAATAGTGGCGAGCAGTACTTC. Translated, it gives CASSNSGEQYF.

This CDR3 reads CASSVVGDSNQPQHF. CDR3 DNA sequence: TGCGCCAGCAGCGTGGTTGGGGACAGCAATCAGCCCCAGCATTTT. The chain combines TRBV5-1 with TRBJ1-5; D might be TRBD1 (5 bases). The CDR3 spans 15 residues. Germline CDR1 and CDR2: SGHRS and YFSETQ. V was cut by 4 bases and J by 1 base, with 12 bases left in between.

V gene TRBV5-1 combines with J gene TRBJ2-5; no firm D call. With 0 bases removed from V and 0 bases from J, the gap between germline ends came to 9 bases. This CDR3 is 15 amino acids long. Germline CDR1 and CDR2: SGHRS and YFSETQ. As DNA, the CDR3 is TGCGCCAGCAGCTTGGTCCCAGTGCACCAAGAGACCCAGTACTTC. Protein product: CASSLVPVHQETQYF.